The table lists the clone carrying this T cell receptor (beta chain) with many counts. Its target is unknown. Germline assignment: CDR1 PRHDT and CDR2 FYEKMQ (reference sequence). The CDR3 is 17 amino acids. V lost 1 base and J lost 8, with 23 bases in between. The sample is drawn from a study of T cells in Graves' hyperthyroidism and ophthalmopathy. At least 3 on the Clinical Activity Score was recorded for ophthalmopathy patients, who also had NOSPECS grade at least 4 and duration under 3 months. Fresh peripheral blood, 8 to 10 ml, was the source of the PBMCs. General observations from the study: The authors' 13 V-J model separated ophthalmopathy from stable hyperthyroidism. Among clonotypes expanded in thyroid above 0.001, most were also found in blood.

Using RNA transcripts as the source, TCR beta CDR3 regions were amplified. Primed by the HTBI set, a first-round RT-PCR was run on the TCR CDR3. Each CDR3 protein gets one entry after TCRdb re-called the multiplex PCR reads with MiXCR. This table has more than 350,000 distinct CDR3 sequences, approximately 15% appearing once. The clonotype was recovered from a woman aged 25 to 45 with Graves' ophthalmopathy. Sequenced sample: blood. The chain combines TRBV13 with TRBJ1-2; D is unclear. The CDR3, as DNA: TGTGCCAGCAGCTTAGATGGAGAAAGAGGGTCCACCCGCGGCTACACCTTC. Translating gives CASSLDGERGSTRGYTF.